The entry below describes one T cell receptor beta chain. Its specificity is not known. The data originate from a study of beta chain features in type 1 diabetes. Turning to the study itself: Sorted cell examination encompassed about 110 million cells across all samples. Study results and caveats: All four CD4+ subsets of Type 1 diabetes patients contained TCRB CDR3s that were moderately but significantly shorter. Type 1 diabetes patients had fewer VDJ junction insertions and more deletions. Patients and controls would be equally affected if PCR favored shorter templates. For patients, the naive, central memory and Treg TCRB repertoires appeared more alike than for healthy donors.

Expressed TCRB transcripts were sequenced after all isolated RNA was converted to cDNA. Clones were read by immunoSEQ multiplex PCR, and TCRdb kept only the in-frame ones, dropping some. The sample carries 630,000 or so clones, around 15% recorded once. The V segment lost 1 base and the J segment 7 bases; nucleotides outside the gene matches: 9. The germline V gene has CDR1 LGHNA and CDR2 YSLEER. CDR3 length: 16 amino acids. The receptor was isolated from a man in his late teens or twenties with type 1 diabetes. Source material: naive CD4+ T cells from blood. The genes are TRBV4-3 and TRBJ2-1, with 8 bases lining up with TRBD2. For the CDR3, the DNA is TGCGCCAGCAGCCAAGCCACCGGGGGGGCGGGTAATGAGCAGTTCTTC. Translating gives CASSQATGGAGNEQFF.